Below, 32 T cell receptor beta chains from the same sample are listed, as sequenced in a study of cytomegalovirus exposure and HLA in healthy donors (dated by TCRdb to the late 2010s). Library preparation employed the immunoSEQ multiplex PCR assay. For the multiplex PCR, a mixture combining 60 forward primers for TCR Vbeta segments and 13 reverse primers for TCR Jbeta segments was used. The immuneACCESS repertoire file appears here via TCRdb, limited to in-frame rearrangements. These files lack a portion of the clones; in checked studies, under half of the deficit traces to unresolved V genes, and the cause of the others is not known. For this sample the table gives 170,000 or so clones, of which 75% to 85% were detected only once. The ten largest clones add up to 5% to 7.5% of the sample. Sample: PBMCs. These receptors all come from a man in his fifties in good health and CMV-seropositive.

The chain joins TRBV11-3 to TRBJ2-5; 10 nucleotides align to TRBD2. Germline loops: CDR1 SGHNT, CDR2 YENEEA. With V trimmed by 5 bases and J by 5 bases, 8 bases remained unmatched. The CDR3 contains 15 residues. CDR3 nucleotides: TGTGCCAGCAGCCGCGGGACTAGCGTCGGGGAGACCCAGTACTTC. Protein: CASSRGTSVGETQYF.

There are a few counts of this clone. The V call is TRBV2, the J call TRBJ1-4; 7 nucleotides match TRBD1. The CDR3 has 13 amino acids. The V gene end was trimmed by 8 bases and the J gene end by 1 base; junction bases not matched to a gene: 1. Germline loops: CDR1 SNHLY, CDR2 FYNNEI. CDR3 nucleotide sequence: TGTGCCAGCGACAGGGAAACTAATGAAAAACTGTTTTTT. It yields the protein CASDRETNEKLFF. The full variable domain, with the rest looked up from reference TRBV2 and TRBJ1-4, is EPEVTQTPSHQVTQMGQEVILRCVPISNHLYFYWYRQILGQKVEFLVSFYNNEISEKSEIFDDQFSVERPDGSNFTLKIRSTKLEDSAMYFCASDRETNEKLFFGSGTQLSVL.

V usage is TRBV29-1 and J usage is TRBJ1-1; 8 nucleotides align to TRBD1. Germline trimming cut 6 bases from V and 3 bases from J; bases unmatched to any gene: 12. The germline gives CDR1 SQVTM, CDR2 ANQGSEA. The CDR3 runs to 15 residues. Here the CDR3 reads CSVTDRALIYTEAFF. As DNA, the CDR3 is TGCAGCGTGACGGACAGGGCCTTAATCTACACTGAAGCTTTCTTT.

For the CDR3, the DNA is TGTGCCAGCACCACCGGAGAGACCCAGTACTTC. This gives the protein CASTTGETQYF. The V gene is TRBV27, the J gene TRBJ2-5; the D is unclear. CDR1 and CDR2 from the germline V gene are MNHEY and SMNVEV (reference sequence). Deletions cut 7 bases from V and 4 bases from J, with 7 bases between. This CDR3 has 11 amino acids.

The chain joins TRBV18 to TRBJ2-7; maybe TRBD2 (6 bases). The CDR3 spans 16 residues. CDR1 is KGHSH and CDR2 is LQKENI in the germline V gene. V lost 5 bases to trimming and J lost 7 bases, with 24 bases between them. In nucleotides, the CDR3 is TGTGCCAGCTCATTAGGGCTTGGGACTGGGCAAATAGAGCAGTACTTC. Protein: CASSLGLGTGQIEQYF.

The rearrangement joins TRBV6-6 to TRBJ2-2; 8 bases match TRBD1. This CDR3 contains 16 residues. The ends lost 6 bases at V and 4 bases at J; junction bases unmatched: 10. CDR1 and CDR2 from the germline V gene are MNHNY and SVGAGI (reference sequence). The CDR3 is CASRDRVGAATGELFF. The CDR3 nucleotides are TGTGCCAGCAGGGACAGGGTGGGGGCGGCCACCGGGGAGCTGTTTTTT.

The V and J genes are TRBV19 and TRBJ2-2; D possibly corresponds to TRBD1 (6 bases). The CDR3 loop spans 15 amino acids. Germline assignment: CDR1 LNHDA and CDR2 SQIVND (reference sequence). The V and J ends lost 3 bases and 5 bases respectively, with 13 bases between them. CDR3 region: CASSIGQGSTGELFF. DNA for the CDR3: TGTGCCAGTAGTATTGGGCAGGGGAGTACCGGGGAGCTGTTTTTT.

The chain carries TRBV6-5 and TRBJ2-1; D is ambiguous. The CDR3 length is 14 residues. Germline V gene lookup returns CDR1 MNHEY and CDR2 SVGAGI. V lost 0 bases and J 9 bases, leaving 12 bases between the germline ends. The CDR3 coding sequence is TGTGCCAGCAGTTACTCGCTAGAAACCCTTGAGCAGTTCTTC. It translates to CASSYSLETLEQFF.

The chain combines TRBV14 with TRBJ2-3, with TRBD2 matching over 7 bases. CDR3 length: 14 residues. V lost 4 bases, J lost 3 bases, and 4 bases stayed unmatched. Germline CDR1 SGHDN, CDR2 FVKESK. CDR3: CASSPRLATDTQYF. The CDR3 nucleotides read TGTGCCAGCAGCCCTCGACTAGCAACAGATACGCAGTATTTT.

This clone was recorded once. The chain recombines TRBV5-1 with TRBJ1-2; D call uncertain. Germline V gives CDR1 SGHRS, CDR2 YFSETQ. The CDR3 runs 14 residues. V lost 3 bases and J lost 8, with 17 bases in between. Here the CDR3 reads CASSYGGSGPGYTF. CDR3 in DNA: TGCGCCAGCAGCTACGGAGGGTCCGGGCCCGGCTACACCTTC.

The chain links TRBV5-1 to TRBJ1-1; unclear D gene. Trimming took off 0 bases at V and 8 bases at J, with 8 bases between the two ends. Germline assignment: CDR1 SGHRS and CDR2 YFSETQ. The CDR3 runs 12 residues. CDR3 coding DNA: TGCGCCAGCAGCTTGGCCGGCAGGGAAGCTTTCTTT. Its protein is CASSLAGREAFF.

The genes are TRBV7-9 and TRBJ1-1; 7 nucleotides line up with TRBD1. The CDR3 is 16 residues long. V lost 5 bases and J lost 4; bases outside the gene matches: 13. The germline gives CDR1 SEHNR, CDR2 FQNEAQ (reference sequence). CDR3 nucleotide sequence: TGTGCCAGCAGCACCCCAGGGGGTGCGGGGAGCACTGAAGCTTTCTTT. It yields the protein CASSTPGGAGSTEAFF.

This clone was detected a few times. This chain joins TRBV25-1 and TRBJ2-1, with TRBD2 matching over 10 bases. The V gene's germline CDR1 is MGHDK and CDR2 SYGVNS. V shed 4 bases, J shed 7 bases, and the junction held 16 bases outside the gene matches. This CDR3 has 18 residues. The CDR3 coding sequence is TGTGCCAGCAGTGGATCTCCACTGGCCAGCGGGAGGGGGAATGAGCAGTTCTTC. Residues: CASSGSPLASGRGNEQFF.

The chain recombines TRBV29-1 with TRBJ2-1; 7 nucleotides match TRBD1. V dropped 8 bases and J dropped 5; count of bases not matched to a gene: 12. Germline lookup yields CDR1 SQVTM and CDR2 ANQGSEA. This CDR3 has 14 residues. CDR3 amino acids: CSTAGTALDNEQFF. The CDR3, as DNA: TGCAGCACCGCCGGGACAGCCCTTGACAATGAGCAGTTCTTC.

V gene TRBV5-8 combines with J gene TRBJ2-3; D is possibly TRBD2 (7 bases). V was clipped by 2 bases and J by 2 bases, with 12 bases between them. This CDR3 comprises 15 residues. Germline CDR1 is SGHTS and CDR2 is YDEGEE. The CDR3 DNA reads TGTGCCAGCAGCTTTGGAGGGGGGGCCACAGATACGCAGTATTTT. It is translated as CASSFGGGATDTQYF.

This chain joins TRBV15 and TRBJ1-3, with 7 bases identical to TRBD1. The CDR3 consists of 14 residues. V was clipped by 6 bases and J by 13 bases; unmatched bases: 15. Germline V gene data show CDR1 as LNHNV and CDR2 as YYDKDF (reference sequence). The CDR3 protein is CATSTQGLKGGIYF. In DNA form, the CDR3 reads TGTGCCACCAGTACACAGGGGCTCAAAGGCGGGATATATTTT.

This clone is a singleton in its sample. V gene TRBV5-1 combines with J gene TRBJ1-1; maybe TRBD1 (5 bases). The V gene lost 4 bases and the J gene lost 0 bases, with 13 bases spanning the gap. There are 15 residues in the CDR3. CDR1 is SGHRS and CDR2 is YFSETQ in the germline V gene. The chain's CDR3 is CASSLRGGVNTEAFF. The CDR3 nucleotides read TGCGCCAGCAGCCTACGTGGAGGGGTGAACACTGAAGCTTTCTTT.

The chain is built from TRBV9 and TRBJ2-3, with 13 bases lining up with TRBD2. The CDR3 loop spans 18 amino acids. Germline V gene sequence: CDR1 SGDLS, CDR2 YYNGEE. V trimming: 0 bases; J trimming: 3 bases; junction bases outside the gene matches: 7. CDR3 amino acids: CASSVDPGTSGTTDTQYF. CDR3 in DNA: TGTGCCAGCAGCGTAGACCCCGGGACTAGCGGGACTACAGATACGCAGTATTTT.

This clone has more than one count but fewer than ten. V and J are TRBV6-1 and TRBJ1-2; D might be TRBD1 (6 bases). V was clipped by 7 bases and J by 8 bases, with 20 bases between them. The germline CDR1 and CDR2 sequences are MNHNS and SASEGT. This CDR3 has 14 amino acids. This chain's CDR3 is CASKARTGIIGYTF. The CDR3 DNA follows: TGTGCCAGCAAGGCCCGAACAGGGATAATCGGCTACACCTTC.

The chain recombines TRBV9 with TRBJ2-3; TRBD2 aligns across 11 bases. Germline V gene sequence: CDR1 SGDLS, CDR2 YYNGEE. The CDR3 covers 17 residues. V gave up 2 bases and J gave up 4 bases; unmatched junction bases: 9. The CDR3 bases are TGTGCCAGCAGCGTTGGGGATCTAGCGGGGGGAGCAGATACGCAGTATTTT. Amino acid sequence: CASSVGDLAGGADTQYF. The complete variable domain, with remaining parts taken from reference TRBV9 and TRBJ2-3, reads DSGVTQTPKHLITATGQRVTLRCSPRSGDLSVYWYQQSLDQGLQFLIQYYNGEERAKGNILERFSAQQFPDLHSELNLSSLELGDSALYFCASSVGDLAGGADTQYFGPGTRLTVL.

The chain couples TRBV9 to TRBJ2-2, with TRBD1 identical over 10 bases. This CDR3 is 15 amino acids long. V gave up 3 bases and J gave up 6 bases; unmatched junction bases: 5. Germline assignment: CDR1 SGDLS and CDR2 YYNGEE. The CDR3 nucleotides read TGTGCCAGCAGCGAAGGACAGGGGGTTGCCGGGGAGCTGTTTTTT. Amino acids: CASSEGQGVAGELFF.

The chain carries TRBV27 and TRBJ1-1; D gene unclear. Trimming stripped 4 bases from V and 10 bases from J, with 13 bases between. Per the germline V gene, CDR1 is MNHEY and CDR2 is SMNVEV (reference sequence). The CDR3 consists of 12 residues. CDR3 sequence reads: CASSSPPGGAFF. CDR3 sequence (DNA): TGTGCCAGCAGTTCCCCCCCGGGAGGAGCTTTCTTT.

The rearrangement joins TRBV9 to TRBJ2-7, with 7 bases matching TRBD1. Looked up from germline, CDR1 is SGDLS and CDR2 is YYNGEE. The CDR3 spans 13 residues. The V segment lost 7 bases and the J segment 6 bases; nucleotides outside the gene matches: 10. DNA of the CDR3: TGTGCCAGCTCTAGGGGGCCACAGGGCGAGCAGTACTTC. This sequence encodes CASSRGPQGEQYF.

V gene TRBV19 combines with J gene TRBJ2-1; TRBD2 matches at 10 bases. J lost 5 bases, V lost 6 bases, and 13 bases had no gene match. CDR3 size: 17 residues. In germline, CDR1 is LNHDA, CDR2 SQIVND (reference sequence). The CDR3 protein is CASRDRLAGTGDNEQFF. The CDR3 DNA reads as TGTGCCAGTAGGGACCGACTAGCGGGCACAGGGGACAATGAGCAGTTCTTC. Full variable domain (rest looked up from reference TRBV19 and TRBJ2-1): DGGITQSPKYLFRKEGQNVTLSCEQNLNHDAMYWYRQDPGQGLRLIYYSQIVNDFQKGDIAEGYSVSREKKESFPLTVTSAQKNPTAFYLCASRDRLAGTGDNEQFFGPGTRLTVL.

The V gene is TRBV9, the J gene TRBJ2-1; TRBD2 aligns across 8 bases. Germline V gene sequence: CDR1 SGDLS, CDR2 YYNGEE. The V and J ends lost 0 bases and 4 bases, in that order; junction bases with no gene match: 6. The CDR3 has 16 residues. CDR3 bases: TGTGCCAGCAGCGTAGGACTCAGCGGGAGTTACAATGAGCAGTTCTTC. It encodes CASSVGLSGSYNEQFF.

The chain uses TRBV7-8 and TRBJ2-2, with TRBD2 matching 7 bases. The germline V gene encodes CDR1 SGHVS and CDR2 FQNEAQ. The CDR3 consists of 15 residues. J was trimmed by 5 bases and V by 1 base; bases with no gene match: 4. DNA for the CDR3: TGTGCCAGCAGCTTAGTCCGGGGGGATACCGGGGAGCTGTTTTTT. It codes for CASSLVRGDTGELFF.

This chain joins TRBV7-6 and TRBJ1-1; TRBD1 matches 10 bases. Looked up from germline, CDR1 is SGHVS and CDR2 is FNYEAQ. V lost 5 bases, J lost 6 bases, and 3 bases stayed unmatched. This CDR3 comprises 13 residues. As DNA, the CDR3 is TGTGCCAGCAGCGCAGGGACAGGGGCTGAAGCTTTCTTT. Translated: CASSAGTGAEAFF.

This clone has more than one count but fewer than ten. Here the CDR3 DNA reads TGTGCCAGCAGCCGGAGACCGAGCACAGATACGCAGTATTTT. Translation gives CASSRRPSTDTQYF. The gene calls are TRBV5-6 and TRBJ2-3; D call uncertain. Per germline, CDR1 SGHDT and CDR2 YYEEEE. Between the trimmed V and J ends, which lost 4 bases and 0 bases, there was a span of 9 bases. The CDR3 is 14 residues long.

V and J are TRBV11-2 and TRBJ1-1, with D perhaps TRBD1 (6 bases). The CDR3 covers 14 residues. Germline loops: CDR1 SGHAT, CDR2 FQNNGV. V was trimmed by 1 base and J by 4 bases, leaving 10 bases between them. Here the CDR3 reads CASSLGGQRTEAFF. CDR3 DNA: TGTGCCAGCAGCTTAGGGGGGCAGCGCACTGAAGCTTTCTTT.

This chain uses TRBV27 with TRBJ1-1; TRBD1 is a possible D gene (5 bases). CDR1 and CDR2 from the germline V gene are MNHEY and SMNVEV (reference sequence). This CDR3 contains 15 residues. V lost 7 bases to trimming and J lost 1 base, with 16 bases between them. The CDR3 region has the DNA TGTGCCAGCATCCCTCTCCAGGGTTCGAACACTGAAGCTTTCTTT. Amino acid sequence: CASIPLQGSNTEAFF.

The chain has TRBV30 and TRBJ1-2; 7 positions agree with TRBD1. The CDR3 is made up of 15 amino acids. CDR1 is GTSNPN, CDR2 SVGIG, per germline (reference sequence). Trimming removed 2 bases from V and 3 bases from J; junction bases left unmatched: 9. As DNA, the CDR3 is TGTGCCTGGAGTAGGGGACAGCGGTTGGACTATGGCTACACCTTC. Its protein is CAWSRGQRLDYGYTF.

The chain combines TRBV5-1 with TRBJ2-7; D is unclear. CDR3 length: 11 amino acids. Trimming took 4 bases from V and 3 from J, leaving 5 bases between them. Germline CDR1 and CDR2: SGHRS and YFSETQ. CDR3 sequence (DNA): TGCGCCAGCAGCCAAAACTACGAGCAGTACTTC. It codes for CASSQNYEQYF.